A selection of T cell receptor beta chains follows, all from one sample in a study of T cell clusters in autoimmune cytopenias. TCRdb re-called the multiplex PCR reads, yielding one record per CDR3 amino acid sequence without DNA. In total, the table holds about 5,500 distinct CDR3 sequences. This sample was also put to use in a study of T cell repertoires in aging, cancer and after chemotherapy.

Material for sequencing was peripheral blood. These receptors were obtained from a human donor in good health. Each CDR3 is given with its conserved first and last residue. The size entry is marked missing in some rows and otherwise reads once, few, many or a size class.

medium-sized	TRBV6-5	TRBJ1-3	17	CASSSDREGSVRNTIYF
medium-sized	TRBV30	TRBJ2-1	14	CAFEREGSYNEQFF
medium-sized	TRBV30	TRBJ2-3	12	CAWSSRQGSQYF
medium-sized	TRBV27	TRBJ1-5	15	CASSQGTGTNQPQHF
-	TRBV20-1	TRBJ2-2	14	CSATDLSFTGELFF
-	TRBV7-2	TRBJ1-4	15	CASRRTGSTNEKLFF
medium-sized	TRBV6-5	TRBJ2-3	12	CASSFGTDTQYF
-	TRBV11-2	TRBJ1-4	16	CASTGETYATNEKLFF
-	TRBV6-2/TRBV6-3	TRBJ1-1	17	CASSYTPGGPMNTEAFF
medium-sized	TRBV5-4	TRBJ2-3	15	CASSLGLAATDTQYF
-	TRBV6-2/TRBV6-3	TRBJ2-7	14	CASSGTSGSNEQYF
-	TRBV14	TRBJ2-1	19	CASSQEGAQGQAYYNEQFF
-	TRBV20-1	TRBJ2-2	17	CSARDPSGGLNTGELFF
-	TRBV12-3/TRBV12-4	TRBJ1-6	18	CASSLMGQPNSYNSPLHF
-	TRBV7-2	TRBJ2-3	13	CASTGFIADTQYF
-	TRBV4-3	TRBJ1-2	14	CASSHSGGGYGYTF
large	TRBV29-1	TRBJ2-3	13	CSVGGTSGDTQYF
-	TRBV5-1	TRBJ2-3	12	CASSVSTDTQYF
medium-sized	TRBV5-6	TRBJ1-5	13	CASSSLQGMPQHF
-	TRBV6-2/TRBV6-3	TRBJ1-1	14	CASSYLGAPTEAFF
-	TRBV29-1	TRBJ1-1	14	CSVEYPTVNTEAFF
medium-sized	TRBV6-5	TRBJ2-7	16	CASSLGGSRGAYEQYF
medium-sized	TRBV19	TRBJ2-1	16	CASSFTGTATYNEQFF
medium-sized	TRBV29-1	TRBJ2-6	18	CSVEAVVPKFSGANVLTF
medium-sized	TRBV5-5	TRBJ2-1	15	CASSSSGFTYNEQFF
medium-sized	TRBV19	TRBJ1-4	14	CASKLARVNEKLFF
-	TRBV6-2/TRBV6-3	TRBJ2-7	15	CASSSAGGDSYEQYF